This is a list of T cell receptor beta chains from one sample in a study of a mutant IDH1 vaccine in newly diagnosed glioma. Their recognized antigens are unknown. Profiled with immunoSEQ multiplex PCR; TCRdb holds only in-frame clones, not every one. The repertoire has roughly 43,000 clones, about 75% of them found once; the top ten carry around 5.3%. Material: PBMCs, obtained from a glioma patient whose treatment included an IDH1 peptide vaccine. The receptors here all came from a man in his fifties with glioma. The CDR3 runs from the conserved cysteine through the conserved F or W. A D gene is named only where the DNA matches it firmly. The size of a clone is reported for some rows only, either as once, few or many, or as a class for expanded clones.

>TRBJ2-5|.|.|TRBV2
CASHRTVQETQYF
TGTGCCAGCCACCGGACAGTGCAAGAGACCCAGTACTTC
>TRBJ1-2|.|.|TRBV9
CASSVDLGQFGYTF
TGTGCCAGCAGCGTAGATCTGGGGCAGTTTGGCTACACCTTC
>TRBJ1-1|few|.|TRBV4-2
CASSQESQEETEAFF
TGTGCCAGCAGCCAAGAGAGCCAGGAGGAGACTGAAGCTTTCTTT
>TRBJ1-1|.|TRBD1|TRBV4-3
CASSHARTGGNTEAFF
TGCGCCAGCAGCCACGCCAGGACAGGGGGAAACACTGAAGCTTTCTTT
>TRBJ1-1|.|.|TRBV29-1
CSVDVGSEAFF
TGCAGCGTTGATGTAGGTTCTGAAGCTTTCTTT
>TRBJ1-4|.|.|TRBV2
CASNTDSATNEKLFF
TGTGCCAGCAATACGGACAGTGCAACTAATGAAAAACTGTTTTTT
>TRBJ2-2|.|.|TRBV5-6
CASSLISGLNTGELFF
TGTGCCAGCAGCCTGATATCGGGCCTCAACACCGGGGAGCTGTTTTTT
>TRBJ2-5|.|.|TRBV6-1
CASSELYLQETQYF
TGTGCCAGCAGTGAACTGTACCTCCAAGAGACCCAGTACTTC
>TRBJ2-7|.|TRBD2|TRBV2
CASSEARLAGGSYEQYF
TGTGCCAGCAGTGAAGCGCGGCTAGCGGGGGGCTCCTACGAGCAGTACTTC
>TRBJ2-3|.|TRBD2|TRBV27
CASSPELAGITDTQYF
TGTGCCAGCAGTCCCGAACTAGCGGGGATCACAGATACGCAGTATTTT
>TRBJ1-5|.|TRBD1|TRBV9
CASSVEPGGSDQPQHF
TGTGCCAGCAGCGTAGAGCCAGGGGGCTCGGATCAGCCCCAGCATTTT
>TRBJ1-1|few|.|TRBV4-1
CASSQEGAGRNTEAFF
TGCGCCAGCAGCCAAGAAGGGGCAGGGCGGAACACTGAAGCTTTCTTT
>TRBJ1-1|.|.|TRBV28
CASSQRAGRTEAFF
TGTGCCAGCAGCCAGAGGGCGGGGAGAACTGAAGCTTTCTTT
>TRBJ2-2|.|TRBD1|TRBV7-9
CASSSPRDREGEGELFF
TGTGCCAGCAGCTCCCCTCGGGACAGGGAAGGGGAAGGGGAGCTGTTTTTT
>TRBJ1-5|.|.|TRBV6-4
CASSLDGNQPQHF
TGTGCCAGCAGTCTGGACGGCAATCAGCCCCAGCATTTT
>TRBJ1-1|few|TRBD1|TRBV29-1
CSVTGTGIEAFF
TGCAGCGTCACCGGGACAGGGATTGAAGCTTTCTTT
>TRBJ1-6|.|TRBD1|TRBV30
CAWSPDREAYNSPLHF
TGTGCCTGGAGCCCGGACAGGGAGGCCTATAATTCACCCCTCCACTTT
>TRBJ2-6|.|.|TRBV7-2
CASSPLFRSGANVLTF
TGTGCCAGCAGCCCTTTATTCCGAAGTGGGGCCAACGTCCTGACTTTC
>TRBJ2-6|.|.|TRBV14
CASSPGRAKALTF
TGTGCCAGCAGCCCCGGACGGGCCAAAGCCCTGACTTTC
>TRBJ2-7|medium-sized|.|TRBV4-1
CASSQVQGTTYEQYF
TGCGCCAGCAGCCAAGTTCAGGGGACGACCTACGAGCAGTACTTC
>TRBJ2-2|.|.|TRBV2
CASRERSSNTGELFF
TGTGCCAGCAGAGAACGTTCCTCGAACACCGGGGAGCTGTTTTTT
>TRBJ1-2|.|.|TRBV7-2
CASSIGEVVNYGYTF
TGTGCCAGCAGCATAGGGGAGGTAGTAAACTATGGCTACACCTTC
>TRBJ2-5|.|TRBD1|TRBV7-2
CASSSDRGETQYF
TGTGCCAGCAGCTCCGACAGGGGAGAGACCCAGTACTTC
>TRBJ2-1|.|.|TRBV7-2
CASSLGQSFYNEQFF
TGTGCCAGCAGCTTAGGACAGAGTTTCTACAATGAGCAGTTCTTC
>TRBJ2-4|.|.|TRBV11-2
CASSPGFSKNIQYF
TGTGCCAGCAGCCCCGGTTTCAGTAAAAACATTCAGTACTTC
>TRBJ1-2|.|.|TRBV9
CASSVAPGLSNYGYTF
TGTGCCAGCAGCGTAGCGCCGGGACTTTCTAACTATGGCTACACCTTC
>TRBJ1-4|.|TRBD1|TRBV6-5
CASSYSGQGYKKLFF
TGTGCCAGCAGTTACTCGGGACAGGGTTATAAAAAACTGTTTTTT
>TRBJ1-4|.|TRBD1|TRBV5-4
CASSLEGQFNEKLFF
TGTGCCAGCAGCTTGGAGGGACAGTTTAATGAAAAACTGTTTTTT
>TRBJ2-2|.|.|TRBV19
CASSRQFNTGELFF
TGTGCCAGTAGTCGGCAGTTTAACACCGGGGAGCTGTTTTTT
>TRBJ1-2|.|TRBD1|TRBV5-6
CASSSTWTGENEVGGYTF
TGTGCCAGCAGCTCAACCTGGACAGGGGAGAATGAGGTCGGTGGCTACACCTTC
>TRBJ1-1|.|.|TRBV2
CASSRQKNTEAFF
TGTGCCAGCAGTCGACAGAAGAACACTGAAGCTTTCTTT
>TRBJ1-2|.|.|TRBV29-1
CSVGVKENGYTF
TGCAGCGTGGGGGTCAAGGAGAACGGCTACACCTTC
>TRBJ2-1|.|.|TRBV30
CAWSVLPPGREQFF
TGTGCCTGGAGTGTACTCCCCCCGGGGCGGGAGCAGTTCTTC
>TRBJ2-2|.|TRBD2|TRBV19
CASRRRWETSGAPGELFF
TGTGCCAGTAGGAGGAGGTGGGAGACTAGCGGGGCCCCCGGGGAGCTGTTTTTT
>TRBJ1-2|.|.|TRBV29-1
CSVELRVDGYTF
TGCAGCGTTGAACTCAGGGTGGATGGCTACACCTTC
>TRBJ2-2|.|TRBD1|TRBV7-2
CASSSDRANTGELFF
TGTGCCAGCAGCAGTGACAGGGCGAACACCGGGGAGCTGTTTTTT
>TRBJ1-1|.|.|TRBV4-1
CASSQDLGNTEAFF
TGCGCCAGCAGCCAAGATTTAGGGAACACTGAAGCTTTCTTT
>TRBJ2-7|.|.|TRBV7-8
CASSAGPSPSYEQYF
TGTGCCAGCAGCGCCGGACCCAGCCCCTCCTACGAGCAGTACTTC
>TRBJ1-3|.|.|TRBV5-1
CASRDNSGNTIYF
TGCGCCAGCAGGGACAACTCTGGAAACACCATATATTTT